The 3 T cell receptor beta chains in this list originate from one sample, sequenced in a study of T cell changes during pregnancy in multiple sclerosis. The assay was immunoSEQ multiplex PCR, and TCRdb's table has in-frame clones only and misses some. The sample has tens of thousands of clones, around 89% seen once. Sequences were derived from CD8+ T cells from peripheral blood mononuclear cells, sampled in the second trimester of pregnancy. These receptors came from a female donor with multiple sclerosis, enrolled in a pregnancy study.

This clone was observed a single time. J is TRBJ2-3 and V is TRBV7-9; a weak D match, TRBD2 (6 bases). V gave up 5 bases and J gave up 6 bases, with 21 bases separating them. The CDR3 runs to 16 residues. From germline, CDR1 is SEHNR and CDR2 FQNEAQ (reference sequence). The CDR3 DNA reads as TGTGCCAGCAGCGCCATGGGGTCTAGCGCGCTGGATACGCAGTATTTT. Its protein product is CASSAMGSSALDTQYF.

In DNA, the CDR3 is TGCGCCAGCAGCCCCCTCCTGGCGGGAGGTCCCTACAATGAGCAGTTCTTC. It encodes CASSPLLAGGPYNEQFF. The chain uses TRBV4-3 and TRBJ2-1; 8 bases fit TRBD2. Germline V gene lookup returns CDR1 LGHNA and CDR2 YSLEER. The CDR3 sequence is 17 residues long. With 4 bases clipped from V and 2 bases from J, the junction kept 10 bases outside the gene matches.

V usage is TRBV7-9 and J usage is TRBJ2-1, with 9 positions matching TRBD2. The CDR3 contains 17 residues. Germline-derived CDR1 and CDR2 are SEHNR and FQNEAQ (reference sequence). The J segment lost 4 bases and the V segment lost 1 base, leaving 8 bases of the junction unmatched. This CDR3 reads CASSLDLRTSVYNEQFF. The CDR3 coding sequence is TGTGCCAGCAGCTTAGATCTAAGGACTAGCGTTTACAATGAGCAGTTCTTC.